This T cell receptor beta chain comes out of a study of CD4 T cells in relation to SARS-CoV-2 and coronaviruses. The unexposed donors gave CD4+ T cells in about 2011-2018, prior to COVID-19. The cells were cultured for approximately 10 days before CD4+ T cells were isolated. Half the medium was replaced with IL-2 medium on days 3 and 7. The table came from immunoSEQ multiplex PCR; TCRdb's copy has only in-frame clones and leaves some out. In the table there are more than 20,000 clones, about 80% of which are singletons. Per germline, CDR1 ENHRY and CDR2 SYGVKD. V was trimmed by 3 bases and J by 8 bases, leaving 8 bases between them. This CDR3 comprises 13 residues. General study points: SARS-CoV-2-driven expansion was significantly weaker in crossreactive than monoreactive clones.

About this clone itself: The antigen is undetermined.

Sequenced sample: CD4+ T cells from PBMCs, cultured in vitro. The clonotype comes from a human donor in good health. The J gene is TRBJ1-6, the V gene TRBV10-3; the D is unclear. The CDR3 here is CAISDKDYSPLHF. As DNA, the CDR3 is TGTGCCATCAGTGATAAGGATTATTCACCCCTCCACTTT.